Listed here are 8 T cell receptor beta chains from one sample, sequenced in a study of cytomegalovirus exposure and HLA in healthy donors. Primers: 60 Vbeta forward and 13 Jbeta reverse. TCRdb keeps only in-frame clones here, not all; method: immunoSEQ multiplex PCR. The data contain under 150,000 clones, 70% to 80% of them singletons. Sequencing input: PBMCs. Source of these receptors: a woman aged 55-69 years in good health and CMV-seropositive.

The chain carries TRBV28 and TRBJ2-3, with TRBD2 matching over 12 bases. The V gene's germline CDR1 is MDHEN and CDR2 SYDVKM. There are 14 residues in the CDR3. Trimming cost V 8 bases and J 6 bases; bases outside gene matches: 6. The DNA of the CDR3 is TGTGCCAGCCGGACTAGCGGGGAGGGGGATACGCAGTATTTT. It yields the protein CASRTSGEGDTQYF.

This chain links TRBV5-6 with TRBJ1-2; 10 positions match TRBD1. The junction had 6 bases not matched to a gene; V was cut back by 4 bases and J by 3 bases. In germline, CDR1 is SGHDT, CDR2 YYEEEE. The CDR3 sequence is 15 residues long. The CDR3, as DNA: TGTGCCAGCAGCCCGGGACAGGGGTACGACTATGGCTACACCTTC. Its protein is CASSPGQGYDYGYTF.

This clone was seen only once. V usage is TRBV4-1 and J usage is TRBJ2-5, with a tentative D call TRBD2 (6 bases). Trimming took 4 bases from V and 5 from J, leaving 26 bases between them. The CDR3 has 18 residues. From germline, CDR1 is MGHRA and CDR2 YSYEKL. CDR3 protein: CASSPRQWGDGFLETQYF. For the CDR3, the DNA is TGCGCCAGCAGCCCCCGACAGTGGGGGGACGGGTTTTTGGAGACCCAGTACTTC.

CDR3 DNA sequence: TGTGCCAGCAGTACTTTGACAGGCGGCTACACCTTC. Amino acids: CASSTLTGGYTF. The chain recombines TRBV28 with TRBJ1-2; TRBD1 might be the D (6 bases). This CDR3 has 12 residues. Germline values: CDR1 MDHEN, CDR2 SYDVKM. With 5 bases removed from V and 8 bases from J, the gap between germline ends came to 12 bases.

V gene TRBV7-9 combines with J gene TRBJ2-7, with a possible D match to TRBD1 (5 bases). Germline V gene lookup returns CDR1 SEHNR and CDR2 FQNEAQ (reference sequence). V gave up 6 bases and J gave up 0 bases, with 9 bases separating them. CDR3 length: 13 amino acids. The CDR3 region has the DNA TGTGCCAGCAGATCGGACACCTCCTACGAGCAGTACTTC. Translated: CASRSDTSYEQYF.

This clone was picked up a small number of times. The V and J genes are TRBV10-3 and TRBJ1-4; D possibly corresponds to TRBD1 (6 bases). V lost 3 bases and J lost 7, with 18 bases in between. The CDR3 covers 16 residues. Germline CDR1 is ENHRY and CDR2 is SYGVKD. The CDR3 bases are TGTGCCATCAGTGAACGGGAGGGGGTGCATGGTGAAAAACTGTTTTTT. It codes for CAISEREGVHGEKLFF.

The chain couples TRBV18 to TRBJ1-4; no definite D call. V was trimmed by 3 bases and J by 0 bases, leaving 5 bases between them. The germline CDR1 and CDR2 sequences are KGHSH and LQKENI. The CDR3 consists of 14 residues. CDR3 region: CASSPGATNEKLFF. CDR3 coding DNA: TGTGCCAGCTCACCCGGGGCAACTAATGAAAAACTGTTTTTT.

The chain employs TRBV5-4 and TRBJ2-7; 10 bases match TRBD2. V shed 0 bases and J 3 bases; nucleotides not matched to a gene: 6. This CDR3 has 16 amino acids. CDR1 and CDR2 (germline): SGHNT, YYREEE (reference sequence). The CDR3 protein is CASSLAASGGYYEQYF. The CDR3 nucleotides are TGTGCCAGCAGCTTGGCCGCTAGCGGGGGATACTACGAGCAGTACTTC.